This T cell receptor (beta chain) is drawn from a study of cytotoxic CD8 clonotypes in ibrutinib-treated CLL. Notes on the study in general: Baseline clonality exceeded age-matched healthy donors and tracked circulating CD8+ T-cell counts. Clonality, elevated at ibrutinib response, dropped back toward baseline at progression.

Clones were read by immunoSEQ multiplex PCR, and TCRdb kept only the in-frame ones, dropping some. This table has approximately 330,000 clones, roughly 80% appearing once. Of note for this clone: Its antigen is unidentified.

In germline, CDR1 is SGHAT, CDR2 FQNNGV. The CDR3 length is 15 residues. V lost 0 bases, J lost 0 bases, and 7 bases lay in between. Roughly 2 micrograms of genomic DNA from cryopreserved PBMCs went into TCR beta libraries. This chain links TRBV11-2 with TRBJ2-3; no clear D. Material: PBMCs, obtained before ibrutinib treatment. This sequence originates from a human donor with chronic lymphocytic leukemia. CDR3 coding DNA: TGTGCCAGCAGCTTAGATCCCAGAAGCACAGATACGCAGTATTTT. Protein sequence: CASSLDPRSTDTQYF. Using reference TRBV11-2 and TRBJ2-3 for the parts outside the CDR3, the full variable domain is EAGVAQSPRYKIIEKRQSVAFWCNPISGHATLYWYQQILGQGPKLLIQFQNNGVVDDSQLPKDRFSAERLKGVDSTLKIQPAKLEDSAVYLCASSLDPRSTDTQYFGPGTRLTVL.